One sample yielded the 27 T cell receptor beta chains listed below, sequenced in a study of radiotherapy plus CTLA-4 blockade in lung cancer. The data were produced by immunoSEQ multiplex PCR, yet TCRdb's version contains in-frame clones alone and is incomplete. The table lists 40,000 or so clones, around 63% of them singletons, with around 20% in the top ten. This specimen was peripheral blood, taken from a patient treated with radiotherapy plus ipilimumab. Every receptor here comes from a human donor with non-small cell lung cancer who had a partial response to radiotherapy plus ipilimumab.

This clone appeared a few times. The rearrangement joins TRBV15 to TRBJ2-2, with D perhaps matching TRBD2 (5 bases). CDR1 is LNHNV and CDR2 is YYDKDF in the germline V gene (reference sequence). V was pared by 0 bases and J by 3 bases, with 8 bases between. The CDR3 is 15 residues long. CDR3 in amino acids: CATSRDLRDTGELFF. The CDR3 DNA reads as TGTGCCACCAGCAGAGATTTGAGGGACACCGGGGAGCTGTTTTTT.

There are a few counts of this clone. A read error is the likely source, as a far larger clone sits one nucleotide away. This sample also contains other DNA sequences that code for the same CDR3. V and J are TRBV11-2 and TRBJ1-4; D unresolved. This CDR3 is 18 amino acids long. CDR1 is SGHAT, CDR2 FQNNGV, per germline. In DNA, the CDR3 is TGTGCCAGCAGCTTAGAGGCGGGCCGATCCCTGCGGGATGAAAAGCTGTTTTTT. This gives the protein CASSLEAGRSLRDEKLFF. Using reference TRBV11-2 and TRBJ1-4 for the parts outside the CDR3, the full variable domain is EAGVAQSPRYKIIEKRQSVAFWCNPISGHATLYWYQQILGQGPKLLIQFQNNGVVDDSQLPKDRFSAERLKGVDSTLKIQPAKLEDSAVYLCASSLEAGRSLRDEKLFFGSGTQLSVL.

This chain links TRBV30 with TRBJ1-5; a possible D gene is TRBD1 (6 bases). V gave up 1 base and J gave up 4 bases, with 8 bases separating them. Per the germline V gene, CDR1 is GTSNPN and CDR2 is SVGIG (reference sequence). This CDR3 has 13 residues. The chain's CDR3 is CAWSAGTNQPQHF. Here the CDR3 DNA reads TGTGCCTGGAGTGCCGGGACAAATCAGCCCCAGCATTTT.

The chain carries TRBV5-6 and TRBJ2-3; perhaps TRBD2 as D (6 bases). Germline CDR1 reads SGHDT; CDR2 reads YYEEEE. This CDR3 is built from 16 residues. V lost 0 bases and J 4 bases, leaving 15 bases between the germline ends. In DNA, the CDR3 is TGTGCCAGCAGCTTGGTAGGAGGGACGAGTCCAGATACGCAGTATTTT. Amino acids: CASSLVGGTSPDTQYF.

CDR3 sequence reads: CASSPSGQGRETQYF. CDR3 nucleotides: TGTGCCAGTAGTCCGTCGGGACAGGGTCGGGAGACCCAGTACTTC. The genes are TRBV19 and TRBJ2-5, with 9 bases that match TRBD1. Germline V gene lookup returns CDR1 LNHDA and CDR2 SQIVND (reference sequence). There are 15 residues in the CDR3. The V gene end was trimmed by 5 bases and the J gene end by 5 bases; junction bases not matched to a gene: 9.

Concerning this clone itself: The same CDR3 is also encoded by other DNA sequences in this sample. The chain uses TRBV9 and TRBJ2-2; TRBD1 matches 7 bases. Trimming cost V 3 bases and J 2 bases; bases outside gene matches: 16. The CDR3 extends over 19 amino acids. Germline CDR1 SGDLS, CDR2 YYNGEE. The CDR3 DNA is TGTGCCAGCAGCGGCACAGGGGCTAGGACTCAAATTAACACCGGGGAGCTGTTTTTT. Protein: CASSGTGARTQINTGELFF.

The CDR3 loop is CASSSDGDQPQHF. For the CDR3, the DNA is TGTGCCAGCAGCTCGGACGGGGATCAGCCCCAGCATTTT. The genes are TRBV11-2 and TRBJ1-5, with D uncertain. The CDR3 runs to 13 residues. Germline CDR1 reads SGHAT; CDR2 reads FQNNGV. V was clipped by 4 bases and J by 5 bases, with 9 bases between them.

The DNA of the CDR3 is TGTGCCAGCAGTTACCAGGTTAGCGGGGGCGGTGAGCAGTTCTTC. This sequence encodes CASSYQVSGGGEQFF. The rearrangement joins TRBV6-5 to TRBJ2-1; TRBD2 matches at 9 bases. The J segment lost 9 bases and the V segment lost 2 bases, leaving 8 bases of the junction unmatched. This CDR3 spans 15 amino acids. The germline gives CDR1 MNHEY, CDR2 SVGAGI.

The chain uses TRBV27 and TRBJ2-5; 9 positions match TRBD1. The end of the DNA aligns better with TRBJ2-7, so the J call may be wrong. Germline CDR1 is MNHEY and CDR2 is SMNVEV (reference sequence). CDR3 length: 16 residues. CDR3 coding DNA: TGTGCCAGCACCCCAAACCCGGGACAGGGCTCCTACGAGCAGTACTTC. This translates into CASTPNPGQGSYEQYF.

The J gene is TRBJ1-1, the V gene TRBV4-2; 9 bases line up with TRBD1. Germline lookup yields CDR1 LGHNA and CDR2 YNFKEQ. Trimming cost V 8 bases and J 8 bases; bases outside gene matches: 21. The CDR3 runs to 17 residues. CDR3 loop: CASQWRVASRTGDEAFF. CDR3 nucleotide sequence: TGTGCCAGCCAATGGCGCGTGGCTTCCCGGACAGGGGACGAAGCTTTCTTT.

Here the CDR3 reads CASSLAGGSPLHF. The CDR3 nucleotides are TGTGCCAGCAGCTTAGCGGGGGGATCACCCCTCCACTTT. The V call is TRBV7-2, the J call TRBJ1-6; TRBD1 might be the D (5 bases). CDR3 length equals 13 residues. Between the trimmed V and J ends, which lost 0 bases and 10 bases, there was a span of 7 bases. CDR1 and CDR2 from the germline V gene are SGHTA and FQGNSA.

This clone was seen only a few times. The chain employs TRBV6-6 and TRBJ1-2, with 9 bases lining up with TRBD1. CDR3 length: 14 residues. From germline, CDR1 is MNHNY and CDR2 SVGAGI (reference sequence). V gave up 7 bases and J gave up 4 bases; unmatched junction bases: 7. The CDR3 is CASNRQGGSYGYTF. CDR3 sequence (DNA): TGTGCCAGCAATAGACAGGGGGGGTCCTATGGCTACACCTTC.

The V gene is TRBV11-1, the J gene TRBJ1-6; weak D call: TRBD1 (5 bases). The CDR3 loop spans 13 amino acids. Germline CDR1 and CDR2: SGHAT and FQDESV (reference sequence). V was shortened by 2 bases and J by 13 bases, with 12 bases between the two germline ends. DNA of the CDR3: TGTGCCAGCAGCTTAAGTGGGGCCGAGCCCCTCCACTTT. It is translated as CASSLSGAEPLHF.

The DNA for the CDR3 is TGTGCCAGCAGCGTAGATTCCGGACAGGGTCTACAAGAGACCCAGTACTTC. Translation: CASSVDSGQGLQETQYF. The gene calls are TRBV9 and TRBJ2-5, with 8 bases identical to TRBD1. CDR1 is SGDLS, CDR2 YYNGEE, per germline. Unmatched junction bases numbered 9, after V lost 0 bases and J lost 2 bases. This CDR3 has 17 residues.

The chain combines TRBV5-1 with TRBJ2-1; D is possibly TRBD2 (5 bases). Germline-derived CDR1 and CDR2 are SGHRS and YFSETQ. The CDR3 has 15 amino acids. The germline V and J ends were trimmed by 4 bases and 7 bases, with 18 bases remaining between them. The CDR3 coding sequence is TGCGCCAGCAGCGTCGGACTTTCGACGGGAAATGAGCAGTTCTTC. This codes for CASSVGLSTGNEQFF.

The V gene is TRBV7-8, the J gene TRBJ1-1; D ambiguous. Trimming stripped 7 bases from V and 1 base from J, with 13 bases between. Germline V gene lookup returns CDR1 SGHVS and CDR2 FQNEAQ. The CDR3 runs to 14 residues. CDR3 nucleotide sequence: TGTGCCAGCACCCTGACACACAGGAACACTGAAGCTTTCTTT. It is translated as CASTLTHRNTEAFF.

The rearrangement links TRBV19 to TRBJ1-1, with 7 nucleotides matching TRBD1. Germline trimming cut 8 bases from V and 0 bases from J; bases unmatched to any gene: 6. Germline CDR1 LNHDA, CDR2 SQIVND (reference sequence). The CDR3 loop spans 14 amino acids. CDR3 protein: CASWDSAMNTEAFF. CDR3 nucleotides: TGTGCCAGTTGGGACAGTGCTATGAACACTGAAGCTTTCTTT.

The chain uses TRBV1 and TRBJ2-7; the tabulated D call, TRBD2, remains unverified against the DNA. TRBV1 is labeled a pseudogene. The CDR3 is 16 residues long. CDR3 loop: CTSSHLLAGVSYEQYF. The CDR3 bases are TGCACCAGCAGCCACCTACTAGCGGGGGTCTCCTACGAGCAGTACTTC.

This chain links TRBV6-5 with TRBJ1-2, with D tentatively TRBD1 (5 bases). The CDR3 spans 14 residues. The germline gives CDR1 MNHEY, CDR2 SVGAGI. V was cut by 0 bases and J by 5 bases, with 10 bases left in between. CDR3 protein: CASSYSDKGYGYTF. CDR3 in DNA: TGTGCCAGCAGTTACTCGGACAAGGGATATGGCTACACCTTC.

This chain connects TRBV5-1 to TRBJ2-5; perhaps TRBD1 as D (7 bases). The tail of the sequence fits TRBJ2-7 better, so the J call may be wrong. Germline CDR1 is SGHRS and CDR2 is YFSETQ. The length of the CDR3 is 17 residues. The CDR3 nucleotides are TGCGCCAGCATGAGGGACTTAAGCCGGGACAGAGACTACGAGCAGTACTTC. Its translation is CASMRDLSRDRDYEQYF.

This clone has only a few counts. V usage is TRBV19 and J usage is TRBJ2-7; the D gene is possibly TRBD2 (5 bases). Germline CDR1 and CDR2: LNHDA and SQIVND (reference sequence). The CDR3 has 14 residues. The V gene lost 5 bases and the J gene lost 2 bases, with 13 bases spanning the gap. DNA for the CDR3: TGTGCCAGTAGTTCGCGGGCGACCCCCTACGAGCAGTACTTC. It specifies CASSSRATPYEQYF.

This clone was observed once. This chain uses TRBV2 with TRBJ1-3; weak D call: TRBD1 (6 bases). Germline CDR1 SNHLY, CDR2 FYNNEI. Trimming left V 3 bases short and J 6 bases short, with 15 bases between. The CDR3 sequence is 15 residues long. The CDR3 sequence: CASSEKAGAPNTIYF. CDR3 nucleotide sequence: TGTGCCAGCAGTGAGAAGGCAGGGGCACCAAACACCATATATTTT.

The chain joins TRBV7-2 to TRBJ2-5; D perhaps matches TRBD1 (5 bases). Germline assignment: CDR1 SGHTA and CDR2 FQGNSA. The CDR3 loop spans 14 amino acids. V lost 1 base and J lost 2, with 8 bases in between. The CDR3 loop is CASSLGAGQETQYF. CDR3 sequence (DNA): TGTGCCAGCAGCTTAGGAGCAGGGCAAGAGACCCAGTACTTC.

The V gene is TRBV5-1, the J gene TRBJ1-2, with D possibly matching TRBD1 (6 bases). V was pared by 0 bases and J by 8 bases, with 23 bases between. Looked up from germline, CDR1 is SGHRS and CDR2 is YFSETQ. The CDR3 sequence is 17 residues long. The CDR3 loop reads CASSLDGPVGGWGGYTF. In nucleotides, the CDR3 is TGCGCCAGCAGCTTGGACGGTCCAGTAGGGGGTTGGGGAGGCTACACCTTC.

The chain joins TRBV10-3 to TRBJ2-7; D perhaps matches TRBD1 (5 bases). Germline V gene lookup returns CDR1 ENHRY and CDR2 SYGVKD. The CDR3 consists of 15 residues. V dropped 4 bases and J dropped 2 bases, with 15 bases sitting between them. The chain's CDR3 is CAISGGLDSTYEQYF. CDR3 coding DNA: TGTGCCATCAGTGGTGGGCTAGACAGCACCTACGAGCAGTACTTC.

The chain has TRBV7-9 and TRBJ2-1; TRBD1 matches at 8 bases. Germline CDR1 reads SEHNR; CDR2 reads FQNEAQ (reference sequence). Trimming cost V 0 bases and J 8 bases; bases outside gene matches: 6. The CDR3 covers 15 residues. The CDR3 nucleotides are TGTGCCAGCAGCTTAGCGCGAGACAGGGGCCATGAGCAGTTCTTC. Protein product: CASSLARDRGHEQFF.

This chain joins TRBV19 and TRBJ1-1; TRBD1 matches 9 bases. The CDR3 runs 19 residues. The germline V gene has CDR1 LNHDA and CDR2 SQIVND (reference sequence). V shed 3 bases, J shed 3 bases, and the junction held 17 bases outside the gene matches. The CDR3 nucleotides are TGTGCCAGTAGTATGAGGGACAGGGCGTCCCCGTCGTCTTACACTGAAGCTTTCTTT. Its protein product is CASSMRDRASPSSYTEAFF.